What follows describes a single T cell receptor beta chain. The data are from a study of blood T cell repertoires in COVID-19. Overall study context: Italy, Spain and the United States were the sources of the convalescent and acute COVID-19 samples. In each case, the material was cDNA or gDNA derived from T cells, B-cell-depleted T cells, or PBMCs.

In the authors' workflow: Amplification of reference gene primers was used by the study to estimate nucleated cell counts. The protocol was immunoSEQ multiplex PCR, while the TCRdb copy is restricted to in-frame clones and leaves out a portion. Clonal size and the V and J genes are those of that table, whereas D and trimming came from the DNA. This sample yields some 64,000 clones, of which about 88% are seen a single time; approximately 3.6% belongs to the top ten. The V and J ends lost 4 bases and 8 bases respectively, with 17 bases between them. This CDR3 has 14 residues. Germline V gene lookup returns CDR1 MNHEY and CDR2 SVGEGT.

V gene TRBV6-2 or TRBV6-3 combines with J gene TRBJ1-2; no reliable D call. The clonotype was recovered from a man between 65 and 85 years old with acute or convalescent COVID-19. Sequenced: peripheral blood. The CDR3 protein is CASSSSGRHWGYTF. DNA for the CDR3: TGTGCCAGCAGTTCCTCCGGTCGACATTGGGGCTACACCTTC.